The T cell receptor beta chain described here comes from a study of neurological immune-mediated disorders. Study-wide points: Falling below healthy controls, multiple sclerosis showed the least TCR clonal expansion, while HTLV-1-associated myelopathy showed the most.

The CDR3 sequence is 13 residues long. Germline CDR1 is DFQATT and CDR2 is SNEGSKA (reference sequence). The sample holds many counts of this clonotype. Its target is unknown. TCRdb passed the 5' RACE reads through MiXCR, listing each CDR3 protein once. The sample records some 25,000 distinct CDR3 sequences, about 6.3% being singletons. The sample comprised PBMCs. The rearrangement links TRBV20-1 to TRBJ2-3; TRBD2 matches at 8 bases. The TCR was taken from a woman aged 40 to 50 in good health. This CDR3 reads CGSTSGITDTQYF. The CDR3, as DNA: TGCGGTTCTACTAGCGGAATAACAGATACGCAGTATTTT.